A selection of T cell receptor beta chains follows, all from one sample in a study of blood T cell repertoires in COVID-19. The method was immunoSEQ multiplex PCR; TCRdb's version includes in-frame clones alone and lacks a portion of them. The profile shows fewer than 450,000 clones, about 90% of them singletons. The sample comprised peripheral blood. The receptors come from a woman in her forties or fifties with COVID-19, enrolled during active disease. Both conserved end residues are part of each CDR3. D genes are given only for firm matches. Not every row has a clone size; where given, it reads once, few, many or a size class.

D | J | size | V | DNA | CDR3
NA | TRBJ2-7 | few | TRBV7-2 | TGTGCCAGCAGCTTAGTCGTTGCGTTAGGCGGCGAGCAGTACTTC | CASSLVVALGGEQYF
NA | TRBJ2-3 | NA | TRBV19 | TGTGCCAGTAGTAGGTCTTCTGGACAGAGAACCACAGATACGCAGTATTTT | CASSRSSGQRTTDTQYF
NA | TRBJ2-7 | once | TRBV6-5 | TGTGCCAGCAGCGACAAGTACGAGCAGTACTTC | CASSDKYEQYF
NA | TRBJ1-1 | NA | TRBV18 | TGTGCCAGCTCAGCCCGGGAGGGTTCGGCTGAAGCTTTCTTT | CASSAREGSAEAFF
TRBD2 | TRBJ2-7 | NA | TRBV18 | TGTGCCAGCTCACCGCTTAAAGCGGGACTGGGAAACGAGCAGTACTTC | CASSPLKAGLGNEQYF
TRBD2 | TRBJ2-5 | NA | TRBV3-1/TRBV3-2 | TGTGCCAGCAGCCAAGATGATTTGGGAGGGGTCAAAGAGACCCAGTACTTC | CASSQDDLGGVKETQYF
TRBD1 | TRBJ1-5 | NA | TRBV19 | TGTGCCAGTAGTAATGACAGGGTTTATCAGCCCCAGCATTTT | CASSNDRVYQPQHF
TRBD2 | TRBJ2-1 | many | TRBV2 | TGTGCCAGCAGTGATCTGGGAGGGGAAGTCTACAATGAGCAGTTCTTC | CASSDLGGEVYNEQFF
NA | TRBJ1-2 | NA | TRBV3-1/TRBV3-2 | TGTGCCAGCAGCCAAGACAACCGAGACTATGGCTACACCTTC | CASSQDNRDYGYTF
TRBD2 | TRBJ2-1 | NA | TRBV19 | TGTGCCAGTAGGTCAGTGGGCGGGGGCTCCTACAATGAGCAGTTCTTC | CASRSVGGGSYNEQFF
NA | TRBJ1-1 | NA | TRBV5-1 | TGCGCCAGCAGCTTGAACCTACAGCAGAACACTGAAGCTTTCTTT | CASSLNLQQNTEAFF
NA | TRBJ1-5 | few | TRBV19 | TGTGCCAGTAGTGACTGGGGGGAATATAGCAATCAGCCCCAGCATTTT | CASSDWGEYSNQPQHF
NA | TRBJ2-1 | NA | TRBV3-1/TRBV3-2 | TGTGCCAGCAGCCACCGAGGGGGGGGAAGCTCCTACAATGAGCAGTTCTTC | CASSHRGGGSSYNEQFF
NA | TRBJ2-5 | NA | TRBV7-9 | TGTGCCAGCAGCTTGTCCCGCCAAGAGACCCAGTACTTC | CASSLSRQETQYF
NA | TRBJ1-6 | NA | TRBV6-5 | TGTGCCATTCCTCGAGAGGGGGTTTTGAACTCACCCCTCCACTTT | CAIPREGVLNSPLHF
TRBD2 | TRBJ2-7 | NA | TRBV29-1 | TGCAGCGTCGAAAGGACTAGCGGGTCCCTCGAGCAGTACTTC | CSVERTSGSLEQYF
TRBD2 | TRBJ2-3 | NA | TRBV5-4 | TGTGCCAGCAGCTCCCGGACTAGTTTGGATACGCAGTATTTT | CASSSRTSLDTQYF
NA | TRBJ2-1 | few | TRBV2 | TGTGCCACCGTCCGGGAGTTGAGCGCTGAGCAGTTCTTC | CATVRELSAEQFF
TRBD2 | TRBJ2-7 | NA | TRBV30 | TGTGCCTGGAGTATGGGACTAGAGAGGGAGCAGTACTTC | CAWSMGLEREQYF
NA | TRBJ1-4 | NA | TRBV5-1 | TGCGCCAGCAGGGGACTTCCAGAACCAGGGGAAAAACTGTTTTTT | CASRGLPEPGEKLFF
TRBD2 | TRBJ2-1 | NA | TRBV30 | TGTGCCTGGAGTAGCGGGAGGGCCAGCTCCTACAATGAGCAGTTCTTC | CAWSSGRASSYNEQFF
TRBD1 | TRBJ1-5 | NA | TRBV7-2 | TGTGCCAGCAGCTTAAGGGGGCGTAGCAATCAGCCCCAGCATTTT | CASSLRGRSNQPQHF
TRBD1 | TRBJ1-5 | NA | TRBV7-8 | TGTGCCAGCAGCCCCACCGGGACAGAGAATCAGCCCCAGCATTTT | CASSPTGTENQPQHF
TRBD1 | TRBJ1-5 | NA | TRBV6-5 | TGTGCCAGCAGTTTGAACCGACAGGGAGGCAATCAGCCCCAGCATTTT | CASSLNRQGGNQPQHF
NA | TRBJ2-3 | NA | TRBV19 | TGTGCCAGTTCGTGGGGACGGGGGGCGCTGACAGATACGCAGTATTTT | CASSWGRGALTDTQYF
TRBD2 | TRBJ2-5 | NA | TRBV2 | TGTGCCAGCATCCAGCGGGAGGGGGAGACCCAGTACTTC | CASIQREGETQYF
NA | TRBJ1-5 | NA | TRBV18 | TGTGCCAGCTCACCGACGGGGGAGTACAATCAGCCCCAGCATTTT | CASSPTGEYNQPQHF
NA | TRBJ2-1 | once | TRBV19 | TGTGCCAGCGAAACGACAGGAGTATACAATGAGCAGTTCTTC | CASETTGVYNEQFF
TRBD1 | TRBJ1-2 | NA | TRBV12-3/TRBV12-4 | TGTGCCAGCAGTTTACGACAGGGTGGAGGCTACACCTTC | CASSLRQGGGYTF
NA | TRBJ1-1 | NA | TRBV11-2 | TGTGCCAGCAGCTCGGATCGGGGGGCGGAAAACACTGAAGCTTTCTTT | CASSSDRGAENTEAFF
NA | TRBJ1-2 | NA | TRBV27 | TGTGCCAGCAGTACGGGGGGCGCAGGGTATGGCTACACCTTC | CASSTGGAGYGYTF
TRBD1 | TRBJ1-4 | NA | TRBV7-9 | TGTGCCAGCAGCCTATCGACAGGGGTGGAAAAACTGTTTTTT | CASSLSTGVEKLFF
NA | TRBJ2-7 | NA | TRBV27 | TGTGCCAGCTCCCCGAACGGGGTCTACGAGCAGTACTTC | CASSPNGVYEQYF
NA | TRBJ1-5 | NA | TRBV7-9 | TGTGCCAGCAGCTTAGTTAATGAGGGTCAGCCCCAGCATTTT | CASSLVNEGQPQHF
NA | TRBJ2-7 | NA | TRBV24-1 | TGTGCCACCAGTGACCCCGCTACGAGTTACGAGCAGTACTTC | CATSDPATSYEQYF
TRBD2 | TRBJ2-1 | NA | TRBV7-9 | TGTGCCAGCAGCTTAGCCTCCGGGACTAGCGGGAACTACAATGAGCAGTTCTTC | CASSLASGTSGNYNEQFF
NA | TRBJ2-7 | NA | TRBV19 | TGTGCCAGTAGTATAGGTGTAGGGAGCTCCTACGAGCAGTACTTC | CASSIGVGSSYEQYF
TRBD1 | TRBJ2-2 | NA | TRBV4-3 | TGCGCCAGCAGCCGGATGACCACCGACAGGGCGAACGGGGAGCTGTTTTTT | CASSRMTTDRANGELFF
TRBD1 | TRBJ2-3 | NA | TRBV3-1/TRBV3-2 | TGTGCCAGCAGCTCCCGCGGGGACAGGGAGAGCACAGATACGCAGTATTTT | CASSSRGDRESTDTQYF
TRBD1 | TRBJ2-3 | NA | TRBV7-9 | TGTGCCAGCAGTCGACCGGGACAGGGCTCAGATACGCAGTATTTT | CASSRPGQGSDTQYF
TRBD1 | TRBJ1-6 | NA | TRBV30 | TGTGCCTGGAGTGTAGGAGACAGGGGCGTCTATAATTCACCCCTCCACTTT | CAWSVGDRGVYNSPLHF
TRBD2 | TRBJ2-4 | NA | TRBV3-1/TRBV3-2 | TGTGCCAGCTCTCCGGGGGGAGAAGTACGAAACTTC | CASSPGGEVRNF
TRBD2 | TRBJ2-1 | NA | TRBV30 | TGTGCCTGGAGGCCCAGAGGACTAGCGGGCCTTGGAACTCAGTTCTTC | CAWRPRGLAGLGTQFF
NA | TRBJ2-7 | NA | TRBV18 | TGTGCCAGCTCACCGGAGGCCTTCAACGAGCAGTACTTC | CASSPEAFNEQYF